The 21 T cell receptor beta chains below were found in one sample sequenced in a study of blood T cell repertoires in COVID-19. Data came from immunoSEQ multiplex PCR; TCRdb stores just in-frame clones and leaves some out. The sample gives hundreds of thousands of clones, approximately 84% of which show up once; roughly 1% is in the top ten. The sample consisted of PBMCs or T cells enriched from blood (not recorded which). The source is a woman in her thirties who had recovered from COVID-19.

The chain is built from TRBV4-2 and TRBJ1-1; possibly TRBD1 for D (6 bases). The V end was cut by 2 bases, the J end by 3 bases, with 13 bases between. Germline V gene sequence: CDR1 LGHNA, CDR2 YNFKEQ. This CDR3 region has 15 residues. The CDR3, as DNA: TGTGCCAGCAGCCAATCAGGGGATCGGTACACTGAAGCTTTCTTT. Protein: CASSQSGDRYTEAFF.

The chain has TRBV30 and TRBJ2-2; 8 bases align to TRBD1. The germline CDR1 and CDR2 sequences are GTSNPN and SVGIG (reference sequence). The junction had 11 bases not matched to a gene; V was cut back by 3 bases and J by 5 bases. This CDR3 has 16 amino acids. CDR3 bases: TGTGCCTGGAGGGATCGGTTACAGGGGGTTACCGGGGAGCTGTTTTTT. Its translation is CAWRDRLQGVTGELFF.

The chain carries TRBV28 and TRBJ1-5; 7 bases agree with TRBD1. Trimming took 5 bases from V and 6 from J; bases not matched to a gene: 13. From germline, CDR1 is MDHEN and CDR2 SYDVKM. This CDR3 is 16 amino acids long. In DNA, the CDR3 is TGTGCCAGCAGTACCCTAATGAGGGGGCGGTTTCAGCCCCAGCATTTT. Protein: CASSTLMRGRFQPQHF.

V and J are TRBV5-1 and TRBJ2-2, with 7 positions matching TRBD1. Germline V gene lookup returns CDR1 SGHRS and CDR2 YFSETQ. The CDR3 extends over 15 amino acids. Trimming took 5 bases from V and 4 from J; bases not matched to a gene: 8. In DNA form, the CDR3 reads TGCGCCAGCAGAGATAGGACAGGTCCCACCGGGGAGCTGTTTTTT. Protein: CASRDRTGPTGELFF.

The chain links TRBV7-2 to TRBJ1-1; D gene unclear. This CDR3 is 14 amino acids long. V lost 3 bases and J 2 bases, leaving 10 bases between the germline ends. Per germline, CDR1 SGHTA and CDR2 FQGNSA. The chain's CDR3 is CASSLEMINTEAFF. The CDR3 DNA follows: TGTGCCAGCAGCTTGGAGATGATAAACACTGAAGCTTTCTTT.

DNA of the CDR3: TGTGCCAGCAGTAGGACAGGGTATGGCTACACCTTC. It yields the protein CASSRTGYGYTF. The V gene is TRBV12-3 or TRBV12-4, the J gene TRBJ1-2; 8 nucleotides match TRBD1. The CDR3 totals 12 residues. The ends lost 5 bases at V and 5 bases at J; junction bases unmatched: 1.

V gene TRBV2 combines with J gene TRBJ2-2; D unresolved. Germline loops: CDR1 SNHLY, CDR2 FYNNEI. The CDR3 length is 15 residues. Trimming pared 6 bases from V and 3 bases from J, leaving 14 bases between. The CDR3 protein is CASRMESVHTGELFF. CDR3 in DNA: TGTGCCAGCAGGATGGAGTCGGTTCACACCGGGGAGCTGTTTTTT.

The chain has TRBV7-2 and TRBJ2-6; 7 nucleotides agree with TRBD1. The CDR3 covers 17 residues. J was trimmed by 0 bases and V by 8 bases; bases with no gene match: 10. Germline V gives CDR1 SGHTA, CDR2 FQGNSA. This chain's CDR3 is CASSGQGVHSGANVLTF. Here the CDR3 DNA reads TGTGCCAGCTCCGGGCAGGGGGTTCACTCTGGGGCCAACGTCCTGACTTTC.

The chain is built from TRBV3-1 (or the pseudogene TRBV3-2) and TRBJ2-7, with TRBD1 identical over 8 bases. CDR3 length: 14 residues. Germline CDR1 reads LGHDT; CDR2 reads YNNKEL (reference sequence). J lost 7 bases, V lost 2 bases, and 7 bases had no gene match. The CDR3 sequence is CASSQIQGAGEQYF. CDR3 DNA sequence: TGTGCCAGCAGCCAAATCCAGGGGGCGGGAGAGCAGTACTTC.

The J gene is TRBJ1-5, the V gene TRBV6-1; TRBD1 aligns across 7 bases. Germline CDR1 and CDR2: MNHNS and SASEGT. The CDR3 is 16 residues long. With V trimmed by 2 bases and J by 2 bases, 6 bases remained unmatched. The CDR3 sequence: CASSEWQGVGNQPQHF. In DNA form, the CDR3 reads TGTGCCAGCAGTGAATGGCAGGGGGTCGGCAATCAGCCCCAGCATTTT.

The chain links TRBV5-4 to TRBJ2-3; 15 bases align to TRBD2. The CDR3 contains 18 residues. Germline trimming cut 5 bases from V and 2 bases from J; bases unmatched to any gene: 9. Looked up from germline, CDR1 is SGHNT and CDR2 is YYREEE (reference sequence). The CDR3 protein is CASSHRTSGGAFTDTQYF. For the CDR3, the DNA is TGTGCCAGCAGTCACCGGACTAGCGGGGGGGCCTTCACAGATACGCAGTATTTT.

This chain links TRBV7-2 with TRBJ1-6, with 11 bases identical to TRBD1. CDR3 length: 16 amino acids. V gave up 4 bases and J gave up 7 bases; unmatched junction bases: 6. The germline V gene encodes CDR1 SGHTA and CDR2 FQGNSA. The CDR3 protein is CASSSNRDRGNSPLHF. The DNA of the CDR3 is TGTGCCAGCAGCTCTAACCGGGACAGGGGGAATTCACCCCTCCACTTT.

This sequence joins TRBV5-1 and TRBJ2-3, with unresolved D. V lost 4 bases to trimming and J lost 2 bases, with 11 bases between them. CDR3 size: 14 residues. The germline CDR1 and CDR2 sequences are SGHRS and YFSETQ. The CDR3 sequence: CASSAEIYTDTQYF. The CDR3 DNA follows: TGCGCCAGCAGCGCAGAAATATACACAGATACGCAGTATTTT.

A single count supports this clone. The chain couples TRBV3-1 (or the pseudogene TRBV3-2) to TRBJ2-1; TRBD1 agrees at 8 bases. This CDR3 is built from 18 residues. The V and J ends lost 2 bases and 0 bases, in that order; junction bases with no gene match: 9. The germline gives CDR1 LGHDT, CDR2 YNNKEL (reference sequence). In DNA form, the CDR3 reads TGTGCCAGCAGCCAACCTACCGGGACAGGTTCCTCCTACAATGAGCAGTTCTTC. Protein: CASSQPTGTGSSYNEQFF.

This clone was counted only a few times. The chain carries TRBV15 and TRBJ1-4; D is unresolved. CDR3 length equals 18 residues. Germline V gene lookup returns CDR1 LNHNV and CDR2 YYDKDF (reference sequence). V was pared by 1 base and J by 0 bases, with 15 bases between. The CDR3 sequence: CATSRAYQTATTNEKLFF. CDR3 sequence (DNA): TGTGCCACCAGCAGAGCCTATCAAACAGCCACAACTAATGAAAAACTGTTTTTT. The full variable domain, with the rest looked up from reference TRBV15 and TRBJ1-4, is DAMVIQNPRYQVTQFGKPVTLSCSQTLNHNVMYWYQQKSSQAPKLLFHYYDKDFNNEADTPDNFQSRRPNTSFCFLDIRSPGLGDTAMYLCATSRAYQTATTNEKLFFGSGTQLSVL.

The chain couples TRBV4-3 to TRBJ2-2; maybe TRBD1 (6 bases). CDR1 and CDR2 (germline): LGHNA, YSLEER. This CDR3 is 13 amino acids long. Trimming removed 3 bases from V and 9 bases from J, with 11 bases in between. DNA for the CDR3: TGCGCCAGCAGCCAGGGCAGGGGCCGGGAGCTGTTTTTT. Translation: CASSQGRGRELFF.

The genes are TRBV4-1 and TRBJ2-3; D call uncertain. Between the trimmed V and J ends, which lost 5 bases and 1 base, there was a span of 13 bases. This CDR3 spans 15 amino acids. Germline lookup yields CDR1 MGHRA and CDR2 YSYEKL. The CDR3, as DNA: TGCGCCAGCAGCGTGTCAGTATCCCGCACAGATACGCAGTATTTT. Encoded protein: CASSVSVSRTDTQYF.

V and J are TRBV11-2 and TRBJ2-3, with 8 bases that match TRBD1. Germline loops: CDR1 SGHAT, CDR2 FQNNGV. The CDR3 sequence is 17 residues long. J gave up 1 base and V 5 bases, and 11 bases lay outside the gene matches. The CDR3 DNA is TGTGCCAGCAGCCAAACAACCGGGACAGGAGGCACAGATACGCAGTATTTT. This gives the protein CASSQTTGTGGTDTQYF. The variable domain in full, completed from reference TRBV11-2 and TRBJ2-3, reads EAGVAQSPRYKIIEKRQSVAFWCNPISGHATLYWYQQILGQGPKLLIQFQNNGVVDDSQLPKDRFSAERLKGVDSTLKIQPAKLEDSAVYLCASSQTTGTGGTDTQYFGPGTRLTVL.

The CDR3 bases are TGTGCCACCAGTGATCAGGACAGTCCGGGCCTAGATACGCAGTATTTT. Amino acids: CATSDQDSPGLDTQYF. The chain links TRBV24-1 to TRBJ2-3; D might be TRBD1 (6 bases). CDR3 length: 16 residues. CDR1 and CDR2 (germline): KGHDR, SFDVKD. V was clipped by 3 bases and J by 5 bases, with 17 bases between them.

The V call is TRBV4-3, the J call TRBJ2-1; TRBD2 might be the D (5 bases). Trimming pared 0 bases from V and 9 bases from J, leaving 21 bases between. The germline V gene encodes CDR1 LGHNA and CDR2 YSLEER. This CDR3 has 17 amino acids. CDR3 nucleotide sequence: TGCGCCAGCAGCCAAGATCAGGTAGGAATCGGCCGGGGTGAGCAGTTCTTC. Translated, it gives CASSQDQVGIGRGEQFF.

Remarks on this clone: Other DNA sequences of this sample code for an identical CDR3. V and J are TRBV29-1 and TRBJ2-3; 11 bases match TRBD2. Trimming removed 6 bases from V and 3 bases from J; junction bases left unmatched: 2. CDR3 length: 13 residues. CDR1 and CDR2 (germline): SQVTM, ANQGSEA. Here the CDR3 DNA reads TGCAGCGTCCGGACTAGCGGGACAGATACGCAGTATTTT. This encodes CSVRTSGTDTQYF.